What follows are 23 T cell receptor beta chains derived from one specimen sequenced in a study of blood T cell repertoires in COVID-19. Data came from immunoSEQ multiplex PCR; TCRdb stores just in-frame clones and leaves some out. The table lists approximately 150,000 clones, roughly 80% of them singletons. The sample consisted of peripheral blood. The receptors here all came from a man in his sixties with acute or convalescent COVID-19.

The chain combines TRBV20-1 with TRBJ2-7; TRBD2 matches at 10 bases. CDR3 length: 16 residues. The V segment lost 3 bases and the J segment 3 bases; nucleotides outside the gene matches: 11. The V gene's germline CDR1 is DFQATT and CDR2 SNEGSKA (reference sequence). CDR3 amino acids: CSASLPSGSLGYEQYF. In DNA form, the CDR3 reads TGCAGTGCTAGTCTCCCTAGCGGGAGCTTAGGCTACGAGCAGTACTTC.

CDR3 nucleotide sequence: TGTGCCACCAGCAGAGAACTGAAGAACACTGAAGCTTTCTTT. Amino acid sequence: CATSRELKNTEAFF. The chain recombines TRBV15 with TRBJ1-1; the D is unclear. Trimming removed 0 bases from V and 1 base from J, with 6 bases in between. The CDR3 contains 14 residues. CDR1 is LNHNV, CDR2 YYDKDF, per germline (reference sequence).

The chain uses TRBV5-6 and TRBJ2-5; 8 bases map to TRBD2. The CDR3 consists of 15 residues. CDR1 is SGHDT and CDR2 is YYEEEE in the germline V gene. Trimming removed 0 bases from V and 3 bases from J; junction bases left unmatched: 4. CDR3 sequence (DNA): TGTGCCAGCAGCTTGGTTAGCGGGGCGAAAGAGACCCAGTACTTC. It yields the protein CASSLVSGAKETQYF.

The chain joins TRBV7-3 to TRBJ2-2; D gene uncertain. CDR3 length: 14 amino acids. V was clipped by 5 bases and J by 1 base, with 8 bases between them. Germline V gives CDR1 SGHTA, CDR2 FQGTGA. Here the CDR3 reads CASSPMKNTGELFF. The CDR3 region has the DNA TGTGCCAGCAGCCCTATGAAGAACACCGGGGAGCTGTTTTTT.

This chain links TRBV5-1 with TRBJ1-1; possible D gene TRBD1, 5 bases. Looked up from germline, CDR1 is SGHRS and CDR2 is YFSETQ. This CDR3 spans 15 amino acids. Trimming removed 1 base from V and 6 bases from J, with 16 bases in between. CDR3 protein: CASSLSGGGASEAFF. CDR3 bases: TGCGCCAGCAGCTTGTCCGGGGGAGGAGCATCTGAAGCTTTCTTT. Combining the CDR3 with reference TRBV5-1 and TRBJ1-1 gives the whole variable domain KAGVTQTPRYLIKTRGQQVTLSCSPISGHRSVSWYQQTPGQGLQFLFEYFSETQRNKGNFPGRFSGRQFSNSRSEMNVSTLELGDSALYLCASSLSGGGASEAFFGQGTRLTVV.

This chain connects TRBV10-3 to TRBJ1-3, with 7 bases that match TRBD1. Germline loops: CDR1 ENHRY, CDR2 SYGVKD. This CDR3 spans 14 amino acids. After removal of 8 bases from V and 0 bases from J, the junction contained 4 bases not matched to a gene. The CDR3 coding sequence is TGTGCCATCGGACAGGATATCTCTGGAAACACCATATATTTT. Its protein is CAIGQDISGNTIYF.

This clone was seen more than once but under ten times. The chain carries TRBV19 and TRBJ2-7; D ambiguous. The CDR3 contains 15 residues. The V gene lost 4 bases and the J gene lost 3 bases, with 16 bases spanning the gap. Looked up from germline, CDR1 is LNHDA and CDR2 is SQIVND (reference sequence). The CDR3 region has the DNA TGTGCCAGTAGTAAAGGTAGCCAAACATACTACGAGCAGTACTTC. The encoded protein is CASSKGSQTYYEQYF.

The rearrangement uses TRBV5-1 and TRBJ2-1; unclear D gene. CDR1 is SGHRS and CDR2 is YFSETQ in the germline V gene. Trimming took off 0 bases at V and 0 bases at J, with 7 bases between the two ends. The CDR3 covers 15 residues. CDR3 DNA sequence: TGCGCCAGCAGCTTGGACGCTAGCTCCTACAATGAGCAGTTCTTC. This encodes CASSLDASSYNEQFF.

The sample holds one count of this clone. The chain links TRBV3-1 (or the pseudogene TRBV3-2) to TRBJ2-1; 7 bases are shared with TRBD2. The CDR3 loop spans 14 amino acids. Germline V gene data show CDR1 as LGHDT and CDR2 as YNNKEL (reference sequence). V was clipped by 2 bases and J by 9 bases; unmatched bases: 7. The DNA of the CDR3 is TGTGCCAGCAGCCAAACCGGACTAGATGCTGAGCAGTTCTTC. Translating gives CASSQTGLDAEQFF.

The V call is TRBV19, the J call TRBJ2-5; the match to TRBD1 covers 12 bases. This CDR3 is 15 amino acids long. V lost 4 bases to trimming and J lost 4 bases; unmatched junction nucleotides: 4. Germline CDR1 and CDR2: LNHDA and SQIVND (reference sequence). CDR3 coding DNA: TGTGCCAGTAGTACGTGGGGACAGGGGGCAGAGACCCAGTACTTC. Residues: CASSTWGQGAETQYF.

On this clone: The junction does not match germline at one end; this may be a read error. The V and J genes are TRBV19 and TRBJ1-4, with a weak D call TRBD1 (5 bases). The CDR3 is 14 residues long. CDR1 LNHDA and CDR2 SQIVND come from the germline V gene (reference sequence). This CDR3 reads CASSISGTTEKLFF. The CDR3 nucleotides are TGTGCCAGTAGCATCTCAGGGACTACTGAAAAACTGTTTTTT.

The table lists this clone with a count of one. The chain employs TRBV19 and TRBJ1-6, with D perhaps TRBD1 (5 bases). Trimming shortened V by 3 bases and J by 0 bases, and 18 bases separated the two germline ends. Germline V gene lookup returns CDR1 LNHDA and CDR2 SQIVND (reference sequence). The CDR3 is 19 residues long. The CDR3 loop is CASSMSGAAPSSYNSPLHF. The DNA for the CDR3 is TGTGCCAGTAGTATGAGTGGGGCAGCCCCCAGCTCCTATAATTCACCCCTCCACTTT.

The chain has TRBV27 and TRBJ2-1, with 8 bases that match TRBD2. V gave up 4 bases and J gave up 6 bases; unmatched junction bases: 11. The CDR3 contains 16 residues. Germline-derived CDR1 and CDR2 are MNHEY and SMNVEV (reference sequence). The DNA for the CDR3 is TGTGCCAGCAGTTCCCCGGGGGGGCGCGTAGTCAATGAGCAGTTCTTC. Protein: CASSSPGGRVVNEQFF.

V usage is TRBV5-1 and J usage is TRBJ2-7, with 12 bases matching TRBD1. Germline CDR1 SGHRS, CDR2 YFSETQ. J lost 6 bases, V lost 0 bases, and 16 bases had no gene match. The CDR3 runs 19 residues. Here the CDR3 DNA reads TGCGCCAGCAGCTTGGCAGCTGGGGGACAGGGGGCGTTTTATTCCGAGCAGTACTTC. Translation: CASSLAAGGQGAFYSEQYF.

This chain connects TRBV7-2 to TRBJ2-7; 11 bases are shared with TRBD2. Per the germline V gene, CDR1 is SGHTA and CDR2 is FQGNSA. CDR3 length: 16 residues. V lost 2 bases and J lost 6; bases outside the gene matches: 9. The CDR3 DNA reads TGTGCCAGCAGCTTAACACTAGCGGGAGCAGGGGGCGAGCAGTACTTC. This sequence encodes CASSLTLAGAGGEQYF. Supplemented by reference TRBV7-2 and TRBJ2-7, the full variable domain reads GAGVSQSPSNKVTEKGKDVELRCDPISGHTALYWYRQSLGQGLEFLIYFQGNSAPDKSGLPSDRFSAERTGGSVSTLTIQRTQQEDSAVYLCASSLTLAGAGGEQYFGPGTRLTVT.

This clone was detected ten times or more. This chain connects TRBV4-2 to TRBJ2-2; 8 bases align to TRBD2. The junction had 7 bases not matched to a gene; V was cut back by 0 bases and J by 4 bases. The germline V gene has CDR1 LGHNA and CDR2 YNFKEQ. The CDR3 sequence is 17 residues long. The CDR3 sequence is CASSQDGLAGVTGELFF. The CDR3 nucleotides read TGTGCCAGCAGCCAAGATGGTCTAGCGGGCGTCACCGGGGAGCTGTTTTTT.

This clone has just one count. The genes are TRBV30 and TRBJ2-7; TRBD1 agrees at 7 bases. Unmatched junction bases numbered 7, after V lost 2 bases and J lost 0 bases. The CDR3 is made up of 15 amino acids. The V gene's germline CDR1 is GTSNPN and CDR2 SVGIG (reference sequence). CDR3 residues: CAWSNPQGVSYEQYF. The CDR3 nucleotides read TGTGCCTGGAGTAATCCCCAGGGGGTCTCCTACGAGCAGTACTTC. Drawing the rest from reference TRBV30 and TRBJ2-7, the complete variable domain is SQTIHQWPATLVQPVGSPLSLECTVEGTSNPNLYWYRQAAGRGLQLLFYSVGIGQISSEVPQNLSASRPQDRQFILSSKKLLLSDSGFYLCAWSNPQGVSYEQYFGPGTRLTVT.

The chain links TRBV24-1 to TRBJ1-1; TRBD1 agrees at 8 bases. The germline gives CDR1 KGHDR, CDR2 SFDVKD. The CDR3 extends over 13 amino acids. V shed 8 bases and J 4 bases; nucleotides not matched to a gene: 5. The DNA of the CDR3 is TGTGCCACCAAGGCAGGGGGCTTCACTGAAGCTTTCTTT. Translated: CATKAGGFTEAFF.

CDR3 coding DNA: TGTGCCAGCAGCCTCGGACTAGCGGGAGACTACAATGAGCAGTTCTTC. This translates into CASSLGLAGDYNEQFF. The rearrangement links TRBV7-8 to TRBJ2-1; 13 bases align to TRBD2. Germline CDR1 SGHVS, CDR2 FQNEAQ. CDR3 size: 16 residues. The V segment lost 5 bases and the J segment 3 bases; nucleotides outside the gene matches: 4.

V and J are TRBV19 and TRBJ1-5, with TRBD1 matching over 9 bases. The CDR3 runs to 14 residues. The V gene's germline CDR1 is LNHDA and CDR2 SQIVND (reference sequence). V lost 7 bases, J lost 5 bases, and 6 bases stayed unmatched. CDR3 nucleotides: TGTGCCAGTACTGGGACAGGGTGGGATCAGCCCCAGCATTTT. It is translated as CASTGTGWDQPQHF. Based on the CDR3 plus reference TRBV19 and TRBJ1-5, the full variable domain is DGGITQSPKYLFRKEGQNVTLSCEQNLNHDAMYWYRQDPGQGLRLIYYSQIVNDFQKGDIAEGYSVSREKKESFPLTVTSAQKNPTAFYLCASTGTGWDQPQHFGDGTRLSIL.

The chain employs TRBV28 and TRBJ2-4; 8 bases are a match to TRBD2. The CDR3 totals 16 residues. V shed 7 bases and J 3 bases; nucleotides not matched to a gene: 11. Germline assignment: CDR1 MDHEN and CDR2 SYDVKM. CDR3 nucleotides: TGTGCCAGCATCACTCGGCGGGGGGCTAACAAAAACATTCAGTACTTC. As protein: CASITRRGANKNIQYF.

The rearrangement links TRBV19 to TRBJ2-1, with D possibly matching TRBD2 (5 bases). Germline V lookup: CDR1 LNHDA, CDR2 SQIVND (reference sequence). The V gene lost 4 bases and the J gene lost 15 bases, with 19 bases spanning the gap. The CDR3 is made up of 13 amino acids. In DNA, the CDR3 is TGTGCCAGTAGTAATGGACTTCGCGGGCGGAGGTTCTTC. It codes for CASSNGLRGRRFF. The entire variable domain, with the rest obtained from reference TRBV19 and TRBJ2-1, is as follows: DGGITQSPKYLFRKEGQNVTLSCEQNLNHDAMYWYRQDPGQGLRLIYYSQIVNDFQKGDIAEGYSVSREKKESFPLTVTSAQKNPTAFYLCASSNGLRGRRFFGPGTRLTVL.

The genes are TRBV5-1 and TRBJ2-3; 8 bases fit TRBD2. Germline V gene data show CDR1 as SGHRS and CDR2 as YFSETQ. CDR3 length: 16 amino acids. The V segment lost 5 bases and the J segment 0 bases; nucleotides outside the gene matches: 8. In DNA form, the CDR3 reads TGCGCCAGCAGGGACGGACTAGCCCCCAGCACAGATACGCAGTATTTT. It encodes CASRDGLAPSTDTQYF.